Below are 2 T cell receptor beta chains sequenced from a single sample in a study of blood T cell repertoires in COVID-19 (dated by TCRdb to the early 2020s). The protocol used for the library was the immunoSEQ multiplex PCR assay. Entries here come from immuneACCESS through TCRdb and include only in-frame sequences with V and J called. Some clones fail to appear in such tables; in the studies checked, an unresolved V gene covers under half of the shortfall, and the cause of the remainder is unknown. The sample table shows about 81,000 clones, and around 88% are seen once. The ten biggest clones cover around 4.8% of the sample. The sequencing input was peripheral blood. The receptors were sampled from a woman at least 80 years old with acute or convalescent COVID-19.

The CDR3 DNA reads TGTGCCAGCAGCGTCGGGACAGGGGATCTCTCGTACGAGCAGTACTTC. Its protein product is CASSVGTGDLSYEQYF. The chain employs TRBV9 and TRBJ2-7; 10 nucleotides line up with TRBD1. The CDR3 is 16 amino acids. The J segment lost 4 bases and the V segment lost 2 bases, leaving 9 bases of the junction unmatched. The V gene's germline CDR1 is SGDLS and CDR2 YYNGEE.

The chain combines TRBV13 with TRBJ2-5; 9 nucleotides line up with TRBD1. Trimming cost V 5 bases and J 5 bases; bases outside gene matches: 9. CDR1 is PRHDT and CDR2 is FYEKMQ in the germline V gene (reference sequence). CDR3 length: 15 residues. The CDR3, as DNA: TGTGCCAGCAGCGTCCGGGACAGGGCCACGGAGACCCAGTACTTC. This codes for CASSVRDRATETQYF.